The entry below describes one T cell receptor beta chain. Germline assignment: CDR1 SGHTA and CDR2 FQGNSA. CDR3 length equals 16 residues. V was clipped by 0 bases and J by 8 bases, with 17 bases between them. This specimen comes from a study of blood T cell repertoires in COVID-19. Source study methods: Amplification of reference gene primers provided the estimated nucleated cell counts. The repertoire was sequenced with immunoSEQ multiplex PCR; TCRdb's copy has only in-frame clones and lacks some. V and J calls and clone size are those listed in that table; D and trimming were worked out from the DNA. The table has about 180,000 clones, approximately 85% seen once.

The rearrangement links TRBV7-2 to TRBJ2-1, with D tentatively TRBD2 (5 bases). The sample comprised peripheral blood. The TCR comes from a man aged 55 to 70 with acute or convalescent COVID-19. The DNA of the CDR3 is TGTGCCAGCAGCTTAGCGTTGAGGGCTAGCAAGGATGAGCAGTTCTTC. This sequence encodes CASSLALRASKDEQFF.